This T cell receptor beta chain was sequenced in a study of blood T cell repertoires in COVID-19. Background on the study: Samples representing acute and convalescent COVID-19 were sourced from the United States, Italy and Spain. The cDNA or gDNA used as material had been derived from T cells, B-cell-depleted T cells, or PBMCs.

V was pared by 5 bases and J by 5 bases, with 9 bases of the junction left unmatched. This CDR3 contains 15 residues. Germline assignment: CDR1 SGHRS and CDR2 YFSETQ. Study processing details: The authors estimated nucleated cell counts from reference gene primer amplification. Measured with immunoSEQ multiplex PCR; TCRdb has only the in-frame clones, and not every one. The V and J calls and clone size were taken over from that table, and D and trimming were inferred from the DNA. The table shows a few hundred thousand clones, with 86% occurring only once. Sample: peripheral blood. The source of this sequence is a woman aged 45-60 years with acute or convalescent COVID-19. The rearrangement uses TRBV5-1 and TRBJ1-4; 7 nucleotides agree with TRBD1. The CDR3, as DNA: TGCGCCAGCAGTCCTCAGGACAGGTTGAATGAAAAACTGTTTTTT. Amino acids: CASSPQDRLNEKLFF.